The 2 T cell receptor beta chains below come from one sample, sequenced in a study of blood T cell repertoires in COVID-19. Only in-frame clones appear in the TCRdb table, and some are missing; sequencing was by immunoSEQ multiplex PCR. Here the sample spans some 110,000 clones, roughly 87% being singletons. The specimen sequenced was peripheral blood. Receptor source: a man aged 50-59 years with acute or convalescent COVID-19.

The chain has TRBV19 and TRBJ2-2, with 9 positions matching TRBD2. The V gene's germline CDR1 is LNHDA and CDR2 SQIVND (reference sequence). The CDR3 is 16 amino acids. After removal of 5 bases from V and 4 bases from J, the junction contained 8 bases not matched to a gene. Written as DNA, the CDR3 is TGTGCCAGTAGTTTTATAGCGGGAGAGGGCACCGGGGAGCTGTTTTTT. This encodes CASSFIAGEGTGELFF. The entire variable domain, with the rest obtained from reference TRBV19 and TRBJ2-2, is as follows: DGGITQSPKYLFRKEGQNVTLSCEQNLNHDAMYWYRQDPGQGLRLIYYSQIVNDFQKGDIAEGYSVSREKKESFPLTVTSAQKNPTAFYLCASSFIAGEGTGELFFGEGSRLTVL.

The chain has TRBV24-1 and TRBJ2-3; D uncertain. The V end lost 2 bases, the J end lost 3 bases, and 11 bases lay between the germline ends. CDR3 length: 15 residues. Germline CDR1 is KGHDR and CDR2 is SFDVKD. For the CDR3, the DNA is TGTGCCACCAGTGATTCCCGTCCGGTAACAGATACGCAGTATTTT. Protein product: CATSDSRPVTDTQYF.